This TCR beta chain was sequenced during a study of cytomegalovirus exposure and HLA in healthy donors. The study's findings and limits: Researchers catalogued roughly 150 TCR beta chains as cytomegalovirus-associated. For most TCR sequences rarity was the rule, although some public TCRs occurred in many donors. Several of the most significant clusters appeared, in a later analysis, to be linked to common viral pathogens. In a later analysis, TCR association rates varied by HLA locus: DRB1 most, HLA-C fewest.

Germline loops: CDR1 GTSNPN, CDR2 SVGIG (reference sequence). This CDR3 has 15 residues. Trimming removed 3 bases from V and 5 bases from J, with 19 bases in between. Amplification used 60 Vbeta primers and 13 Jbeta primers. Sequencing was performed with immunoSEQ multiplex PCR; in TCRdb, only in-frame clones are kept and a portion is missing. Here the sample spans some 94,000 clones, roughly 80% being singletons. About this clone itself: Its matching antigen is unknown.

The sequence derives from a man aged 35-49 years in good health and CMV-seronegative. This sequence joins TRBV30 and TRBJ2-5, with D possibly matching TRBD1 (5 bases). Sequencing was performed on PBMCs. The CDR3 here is CAWSARAGQKETQYF. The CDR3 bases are TGTGCCTGGAGCGCTAGGGCAGGGCAGAAGGAGACCCAGTACTTC. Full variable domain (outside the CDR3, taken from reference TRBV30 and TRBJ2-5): SQTIHQWPATLVQPVGSPLSLECTVEGTSNPNLYWYRQAAGRGLQLLFYSVGIGQISSEVPQNLSASRPQDRQFILSSKKLLLSDSGFYLCAWSARAGQKETQYFGPGTRLLVL.